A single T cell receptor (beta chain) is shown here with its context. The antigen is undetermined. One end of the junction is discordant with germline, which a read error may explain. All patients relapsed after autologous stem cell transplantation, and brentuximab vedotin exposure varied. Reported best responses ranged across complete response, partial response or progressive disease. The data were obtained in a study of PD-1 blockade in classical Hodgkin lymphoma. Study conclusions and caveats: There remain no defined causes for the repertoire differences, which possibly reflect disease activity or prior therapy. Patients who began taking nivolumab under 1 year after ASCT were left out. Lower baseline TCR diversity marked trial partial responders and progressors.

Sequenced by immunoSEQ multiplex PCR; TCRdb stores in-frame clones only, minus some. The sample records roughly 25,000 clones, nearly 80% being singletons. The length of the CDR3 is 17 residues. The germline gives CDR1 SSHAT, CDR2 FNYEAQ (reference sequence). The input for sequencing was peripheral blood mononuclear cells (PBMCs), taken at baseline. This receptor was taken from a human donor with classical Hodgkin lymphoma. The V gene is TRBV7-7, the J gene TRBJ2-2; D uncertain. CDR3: CASSPFPAAASSGELFF. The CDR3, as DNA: TGTGCTAGCAGCCCCTTCCCCGCGGCAGCGTCGTCCGGGGAGCTGTTTTTT.